This T cell receptor beta chain derives from a study of CD8+ T cells in alopecia areata. There are 16 residues in the CDR3. Trimming cost V 4 bases and J 0 bases, with 11 bases left between them. Germline lookup yields CDR1 SGHRS and CDR2 YFSETQ. Treatment reported: oral pan-JAK inhibitor, 5-10 mg twice daily. Notes on this clone: Antigen specificity is unknown.

Following RNA extraction, reverse transcription yielded cDNA that acted as the sequencing template. Sequenced by immunoSEQ multiplex PCR; TCRdb stores in-frame clones only, minus some. The sample has 100,000 to 150,000 clones, around 60% seen once; the top ten hold under 7.5%. General study findings and limits: Compared with mice, patients displayed less clear TCR sharing, possibly for HLA-related reasons. Scalp sequencing captures resident alphabeta T cells of normal skin too. Uncertain still, given a single nonresponder, is whether baseline CD8+ expansion links to response.

The starting material was CD4+ T cells sorted from blood, obtained at week 4, from a patient treated with tofacitinib. The receptor was isolated from a human donor with alopecia areata. The chain employs TRBV5-1 and TRBJ2-6; no reliable D call. Here the CDR3 DNA reads TGCGCCAGCAGCGCGAGGTTTGGCTCTGGGGCCAACGTCCTGACTTTC. Protein: CASSARFGSGANVLTF.